This TCR beta chain stems from a study of CD4 T cells in relation to SARS-CoV-2 and coronaviruses. Study as a whole: A couple of subjects were Hispanic; patients were under 10 males and a handful of females.

The CDR3 consists of 18 residues. The germline CDR1 and CDR2 sequences are SGHNT and YYREEE (reference sequence). After removal of 4 bases from V and 5 bases from J, the junction contained 20 bases not matched to a gene. Sequencing used immunoSEQ multiplex PCR; TCRdb keeps in-frame clones, though not all of them. The sample has about 40,000 clones; about 79% are singletons. Comment on this clone: As yet, its antigen is unknown.

Sequenced: naive CD4+ T cells from PBMCs, cultured in vitro. Subset denoted: naive CD4+ T cells isolated by negative enrichment. This sequence originates from an adult with COVID-19. The gene calls are TRBV5-4 and TRBJ2-7; 8 nucleotides line up with TRBD2. The CDR3 protein is CASSHAGSPGLGADEQYF. The CDR3, as DNA: TGTGCCAGCAGCCACGCAGGATCCCCGGGACTAGGGGCTGACGAGCAGTACTTC.